Presented here are 30 T cell receptor beta chains from one specimen sequenced in a study of response to subunit inactivated influenza vaccine. TCRdb reprocessed the RT-PCR reads with MiXCR, giving one entry per CDR3 protein. The data hold 560,000 or so distinct CDR3 sequences, with 7.6% observed a single time. Here the sequenced sample was PBMCs from blood, taken less than 30 months after vaccination. The receptors here all came from a man between 50 and 70 years old who received an inactivated influenza vaccine.

The rearrangement joins TRBV4-3 to TRBJ2-2, with D perhaps matching TRBD2 (5 bases). CDR1 LGHNA and CDR2 YSLEER come from the germline V gene. Trimming left V 0 bases short and J 3 bases short, with 14 bases between. CDR3 length equals 17 residues. Written as DNA, the CDR3 is TGCGCCAGCAGCCAAGATGGCGGAGGAAGGGACACCGGGGAGCTGTTTTTT. Translating gives CASSQDGGGRDTGELFF.

The table lists this clonotype with many counts. V is TRBV7-2 and J is TRBJ1-5, with D perhaps matching TRBD1 (5 bases). Germline V lookup: CDR1 SGHTA, CDR2 FQGNSA. The CDR3 covers 14 residues. Trimming took off 3 bases at V and 3 bases at J, with 9 bases between the two ends. Here the CDR3 reads CASSLGDLNQPQHF. CDR3 nucleotide sequence: TGTGCCAGCAGCTTGGGGGACCTCAATCAGCCCCAGCATTTT.

The chain recombines TRBV12-3 or TRBV12-4 with TRBJ1-1; D is unclear. CDR3 length: 19 residues. The ends were cut back, 6 bases at V and 5 bases at J, with 31 bases in the middle. CDR3 in amino acids: CASSRRWTPNLVLGTEAFF. DNA of the CDR3: TGTGCCAGCAGCCGGAGATGGACGCCCAACCTCGTCTTGGGGACTGAAGCTTTCTTT.

This clonotype was counted between two and nine times. The V and J genes are TRBV7-2 and TRBJ2-7; maybe TRBD1 (5 bases). The CDR3 consists of 12 residues. Trimming removed 4 bases at V and 4 bases at J, with 8 bases between. Germline V gene data show CDR1 as SGHTA and CDR2 as FQGNSA. The CDR3 DNA is TGTGCCAGCAGCTCAGCAGGGTACGAGCAGTACTTC. Encoded protein: CASSSAGYEQYF.

This chain joins TRBV5-1 and TRBJ2-2; the match to TRBD1 covers 8 bases. Germline V gives CDR1 SGHRS, CDR2 YFSETQ. The CDR3 spans 15 residues. Trimming at V came to 4 bases and at J to 4 bases, leaving 6 bases not matched to a gene. The CDR3 is CASSPAGQGTGELFF. CDR3 bases: TGCGCCAGCAGCCCTGCCGGACAGGGCACCGGGGAGCTGTTTTTT.

This clonotype was picked up many times. This sequence joins TRBV20-1 and TRBJ2-2; 10 bases match TRBD1. The V gene end was trimmed by 0 bases and the J gene end by 14 bases; junction bases not matched to a gene: 9. CDR1 is DFQATT and CDR2 is SNEGSKA in the germline V gene (reference sequence). CDR3 length: 14 residues. The CDR3, as DNA: TGCAGTGCTAGAGACCGGGACAGGGGCCTTGTACTGTTTTTT. Translated: CSARDRDRGLVLFF.

V gene TRBV27 combines with J gene TRBJ2-1; the D is unclear. The CDR3 is made up of 18 amino acids. Germline CDR1 is MNHEY and CDR2 is SMNVEV (reference sequence). Trimming removed 0 bases at V and 0 bases at J, with 15 bases between. CDR3 region: CASSLSNLGRGSYNEQFF. The DNA for the CDR3 is TGTGCCAGCAGTTTATCGAATCTGGGCCGCGGCTCCTACAATGAGCAGTTCTTC.

The gene calls are TRBV7-3 and TRBJ1-1; unclear D gene. The V gene's germline CDR1 is SGHTA and CDR2 FQGTGA. The CDR3 covers 13 residues. V was trimmed by 5 bases and J by 1 base, leaving 8 bases between them. CDR3 nucleotides: TGTGCCAGCAGCGCCACTTCGAACACTGAAGCTTTCTTT. Its protein product is CASSATSNTEAFF. Combining the CDR3 with reference TRBV7-3 and TRBJ1-1 gives the whole variable domain GAGVSQTPSNKVTEKGKYVELRCDPISGHTALYWYRQSLGQGPEFLIYFQGTGAADDSGLPNDRFFAVRPEGSVSTLKIQRTERGDSAVYLCASSATSNTEAFFGQGTRLTVV.

The chain is built from TRBV20-1 and TRBJ2-5; 7 nucleotides agree with TRBD2. This CDR3 spans 12 amino acids. Germline V gene data show CDR1 as DFQATT and CDR2 as SNEGSKA (reference sequence). The ends lost 3 bases at V and 5 bases at J; junction bases unmatched: 3. CDR3 in DNA: TGCAGTGCTAGGGGGGGGTCGGAGACCCAGTACTTC. It specifies CSARGGSETQYF.

This clonotype was detected a few times. The chain is built from TRBV29-1 and TRBJ2-3; 8 bases match TRBD2. CDR3 size: 18 residues. With 3 bases clipped from V and 1 base from J, the junction kept 15 bases outside the gene matches. From germline, CDR1 is SQVTM and CDR2 ANQGSEA. DNA for the CDR3: TGCAGCGTTGATAGCTTGGGACTAGATCTTGGCGGCACAGATACGCAGTATTTT. Its protein product is CSVDSLGLDLGGTDTQYF.

The chain carries TRBV20-1 and TRBJ2-1, with 7 bases aligning to TRBD2. V dropped 0 bases and J dropped 6; count of bases not matched to a gene: 11. The CDR3 is made up of 16 amino acids. CDR1 DFQATT and CDR2 SNEGSKA come from the germline V gene (reference sequence). CDR3 region: CSARDPSAGRTNEQFF. For the CDR3, the DNA is TGCAGTGCTAGAGATCCATCAGCGGGACGTACCAATGAGCAGTTCTTC.

This clonotype was counted at least ten times. V is TRBV29-1 and J is TRBJ2-7; D is unresolved. The CDR3 covers 8 residues. In germline, CDR1 is SQVTM, CDR2 ANQGSEA. Deletions cut 3 bases from V and 9 bases from J, with 3 bases between. This CDR3 reads CSVDGQYF. CDR3 DNA: TGCAGCGTTGACGGGCAGTACTTC.

This clonotype was picked up many times. The gene calls are TRBV6-1 and TRBJ2-7; 9 bases align to TRBD2. V lost 8 bases to trimming and J lost 1 base; unmatched junction nucleotides: 6. The CDR3 spans 14 residues. The germline CDR1 and CDR2 sequences are MNHNS and SASEGT. CDR3 in DNA: TGTGCCAGCTTGCTAGCGGGGCCGTCCTACGAGCAGTACTTC. The encoded protein is CASLLAGPSYEQYF.

This rearrangement joins TRBV7-2 to TRBJ2-5, with 8 positions matching TRBD1. The CDR3 has 14 residues. With 6 bases clipped from V and 1 base from J, the junction kept 4 bases outside the gene matches. CDR1 is SGHTA and CDR2 is FQGNSA in the germline V gene. CDR3 amino acids: CASRVDRGQETQYF. CDR3 bases: TGTGCCAGCAGGGTCGACAGGGGCCAAGAGACCCAGTACTTC.

The chain joins TRBV7-2 to TRBJ1-1; possible D gene TRBD1, 5 bases. Germline CDR1 SGHTA, CDR2 FQGNSA. V lost 7 bases, J lost 4 bases, and 19 bases lay in between. This CDR3 has 15 residues. CDR3 amino acids: CASTKSGTAITEAFF. CDR3 coding DNA: TGTGCCAGCACAAAGAGCGGGACGGCTATCACTGAAGCTTTCTTT.

This clonotype was counted only a few times. The chain combines TRBV4-3 with TRBJ2-2, with TRBD2 identical over 8 bases. The V and J ends lost 1 base and 3 bases, in that order; junction bases with no gene match: 4. Germline CDR1 LGHNA, CDR2 YSLEER. This CDR3 has 16 residues. The CDR3 loop is CASSQVTGGDTGELFF. In nucleotides, the CDR3 is TGCGCCAGCAGCCAAGTTACGGGAGGGGACACCGGGGAGCTGTTTTTT.

This clonotype was counted ten times or more. The chain joins TRBV5-1 to TRBJ2-3; D gene unclear. With 0 bases removed from V and 5 bases from J, the gap between germline ends came to 16 bases. CDR1 is SGHRS, CDR2 YFSETQ, per germline. CDR3 length: 16 amino acids. DNA for the CDR3: TGCGCCAGCAGCTTGGGGTACAGCGACTCGGGAGATACGCAGTATTTT. Translated, it gives CASSLGYSDSGDTQYF.

This chain uses TRBV20-1 with TRBJ2-3; 8 bases are shared with TRBD2. This CDR3 spans 14 amino acids. The V and J ends lost 8 bases and 2 bases, in that order; junction bases with no gene match: 9. Germline CDR1 DFQATT, CDR2 SNEGSKA (reference sequence). This CDR3 is CSSLLAEATDTQYF. The DNA of the CDR3 is TGCAGTTCTTTACTAGCGGAAGCCACAGATACGCAGTATTTT.

This clonotype was detected a few times. The CDR3 sequence: CASSPGGLAGREQYF. The CDR3 nucleotides read TGTGCCAGCAGCCCTGGGGGGCTAGCGGGACGTGAGCAGTACTTC. V usage is TRBV7-2 and J usage is TRBJ2-7; 9 bases are shared with TRBD2. Per germline, CDR1 SGHTA and CDR2 FQGNSA. The CDR3 loop spans 15 amino acids. The V gene end was trimmed by 5 bases and the J gene end by 7 bases; junction bases not matched to a gene: 12.

This clonotype was counted between two and nine times. The gene calls are TRBV12-3 or TRBV12-4 and TRBJ2-3; 8 positions match TRBD2. This CDR3 has 12 amino acids. After removal of 7 bases from V and 9 bases from J, the junction contained 6 bases not matched to a gene. CDR3 amino acids: CASTGGVGTQYF. In DNA form, the CDR3 reads TGTGCCAGCACCGGGGGGGTTGGGACGCAGTATTTT.

Only a few counts were recorded for this clonotype. In DNA form, the CDR3 reads TGTGCCAGCAGCTACAGGGGGCGGCGGTCCTATAATTCACCCCTCCACTTT. Encoded protein: CASSYRGRRSYNSPLHF. This sequence joins TRBV6-5 and TRBJ1-6, with 9 bases matching TRBD1. CDR1 is MNHEY, CDR2 SVGAGI, per germline. The CDR3 covers 17 residues. Losses at the gene ends were 6 bases for V and 1 base for J; bases not matched to a gene: 7.

The J gene is TRBJ2-1, the V gene TRBV25-1; D call uncertain. From germline, CDR1 is MGHDK and CDR2 SYGVNS. Trimming took 4 bases from V and 8 from J, leaving 18 bases between them. This CDR3 is built from 15 residues. The CDR3 DNA follows: TGTGCCAGCAGTGCTGATGGGTCGGGTTGGGATGAGCAGTTCTTC. Protein sequence: CASSADGSGWDEQFF.

This clonotype has a count of ten or more. The chain uses TRBV9 and TRBJ2-1; maybe TRBD2 (5 bases). The V and J ends lost 0 bases and 9 bases respectively, with 25 bases between them. This CDR3 is 18 amino acids long. CDR1 is SGDLS, CDR2 YYNGEE, per germline. The CDR3 loop is CASSVDPVASRAHVEQFF. DNA for the CDR3: TGTGCCAGCAGCGTAGACCCGGTAGCGTCTAGAGCACATGTTGAGCAGTTCTTC.

In its sample, this clonotype was seen a few times. V gene TRBV19 combines with J gene TRBJ1-1, with 7 bases lining up with TRBD1. Trimming removed 6 bases from V and 3 bases from J; junction bases left unmatched: 4. The CDR3 runs to 13 residues. The germline gives CDR1 LNHDA, CDR2 SQIVND (reference sequence). The CDR3 DNA is TGTGCCAGTAGGCAAACAGGGGACACTGAAGCTTTCTTT. Translating it yields CASRQTGDTEAFF.

This clonotype was recorded a few times. V is TRBV20-1 and J is TRBJ2-7, with D tentatively TRBD1 (5 bases). CDR3 length: 14 amino acids. Germline-derived CDR1 and CDR2 are DFQATT and SNEGSKA (reference sequence). Trimming cost V 0 bases and J 3 bases, with 12 bases left between them. The CDR3, as DNA: TGCAGTGCTAGAGATCAGCAGGGCCACTACGAGCAGTACTTC. Translated, it gives CSARDQQGHYEQYF.

This clonotype came up a few times. The chain links TRBV20-1 to TRBJ1-3; D is uncertain. The CDR3 covers 13 residues. Per the germline V gene, CDR1 is DFQATT and CDR2 is SNEGSKA (reference sequence). Trimming took off 2 bases at V and 3 bases at J, with 8 bases between the two ends. The CDR3 loop is CSARMDGGNTIYF. The CDR3 coding sequence is TGCAGTGCTAGAATGGACGGTGGAAACACCATATATTTT.

This clonotype was picked up many times. V usage is TRBV7-9 and J usage is TRBJ1-5; possibly TRBD1 for D (5 bases). Germline V gives CDR1 SEHNR, CDR2 FQNEAQ (reference sequence). Trimming shortened V by 1 base and J by 7 bases, and 8 bases separated the two germline ends. CDR3 length: 13 amino acids. The CDR3 sequence is CASSLERGQPQHF. The CDR3 bases are TGTGCCAGCAGCTTAGAGCGGGGGCAGCCCCAGCATTTT.

This rearrangement joins TRBV4-2 to TRBJ2-5; D is unclear. In germline, CDR1 is LGHNA, CDR2 YNFKEQ. CDR3 length: 18 amino acids. V was cut by 0 bases and J by 2 bases, with 19 bases left in between. The CDR3 bases are TGTGCCAGCAGCCAAGAGGGAACGCAGCTCCTTAAACAAGAGACCCAGTACTTC. Translating gives CASSQEGTQLLKQETQYF.

This clonotype was seen repeatedly, ten times or more. The V call is TRBV6-5, the J call TRBJ2-3; perhaps TRBD2 as D (5 bases). From germline, CDR1 is MNHEY and CDR2 SVGAGI. The CDR3 runs 15 residues. Trimming took off 7 bases at V and 0 bases at J, with 14 bases between the two ends. The DNA of the CDR3 is TGTGCCAGCACCGAGGGCGCAGCTAGCACAGATACGCAGTATTTT. Translating it yields CASTEGAASTDTQYF.

This clonotype has more than one count but fewer than ten. The rearrangement joins TRBV6-1 to TRBJ1-4; D uncertain. Trimming cost V 8 bases and J 4 bases, with 11 bases left between them. Germline V gene sequence: CDR1 MNHNS, CDR2 SASEGT. The CDR3 covers 13 residues. This chain's CDR3 is CASRDQLNEKLFF. DNA of the CDR3: TGTGCCAGCCGGGATCAGCTTAATGAAAAACTGTTTTTT.